The 3 T cell receptor beta chains given below trace back to one sample, sequenced in a study of T cells expressing NK-cell markers. TCRdb re-called the 5' RACE reads and gives one entry per CDR3 protein, without DNA. Recorded for this sample: about 180,000 distinct CDR3 sequences. Sequencing was done on a sample of blood T cells: a sorted CD56 or NKG2C T cell subset, CD4+ or CD8+ T cells, or bulk PBMC T cells (not recorded which). The receptors originated from a woman aged 18 to 75 in good health.

This chain connects TRBV5-1 to TRBJ2-7; TCRdb selects TRBD2, and the lack of DNA leaves this call unchecked. The CDR3 length is 15 residues. Germline CDR1 SGHRS, CDR2 YFSETQ. The CDR3 loop reads CASSLDGTATYEQYF.

The chain links TRBV5-1 to TRBJ2-4; TCRdb's D call, TRBD2, is unchecked because there is no DNA. CDR3 size: 16 residues. Germline V gene lookup returns CDR1 SGHRS and CDR2 YFSETQ. CDR3 loop: CASSLISSGGKNIQYF.

The CDR3 reads CASSVRDYEQYF. The rearrangement uses TRBV6-6 and TRBJ2-7. CDR3 length: 12 amino acids. The V gene's germline CDR1 is MNHNY and CDR2 SVGAGI (reference sequence).